The table lists the clone carrying this T cell receptor beta chain with a few counts. Its antigen is not known. This sample was included in a study of T cells in Graves' hyperthyroidism and ophthalmopathy. Extraction of PBMCs used 7.5 to 10 ml of fresh peripheral blood. Findings and caveats of the study: Also found in blood were most expanded thyroid clonotypes above 0.001.

RNA transcripts provided the source from which TCR beta CDR3 regions were amplified. TCR CDR3 underwent first-round RT-PCR with the HTBI primer set. TCRdb redid the calling of the multiplex PCR reads with MiXCR, one entry per CDR3 protein. The sample contains 300,000 to 450,000 distinct CDR3 sequences, 14% to 15% of which appear only once. The sequence came from a woman younger than 45 with Graves' hyperthyroidism. Sample: blood.

In nucleotides, the CDR3 is TGTGCCAGCAGTTTACCGTTGGGAGGGGCGTTCAATGAGCAGTTCTTC. The encoded protein is CASSLPLGGAFNEQFF. The genes are TRBV28 and TRBJ2-1; 7 nucleotides match TRBD2. V dropped 2 bases and J dropped 6; count of bases not matched to a gene: 10. Germline CDR1 is MDHEN and CDR2 is SYDVKM. CDR3 length: 16 residues.